This TCR beta chain was found in a study of T cell responses to AZD1222 COVID-19 vaccine. Whole-study results and caveats: Researchers took repertoire samples only after the peak T cell response had come. CD4 TCRs covered the whole spike, strongest at regions 160-218 and 743-854. In a largely white British group with more females than males, clonal diversity was possibly underestimated.

On this clone: No antigen is known for it.

Only in-frame clones appear in the TCRdb table, and some are missing; sequencing was by immunoSEQ multiplex PCR. Among under 150,000 clones, 90% were seen once, and the ten largest hold roughly 3.1%. The V end lost 2 bases, the J end lost 10 bases, and 12 bases lay between the germline ends. The CDR3 has 13 residues. V usage is TRBV12-3 or TRBV12-4 and J usage is TRBJ2-1, with unresolved D. This TCR came from an adult in good health. Sequenced material: peripheral blood, taken on day 0 of AZD1222 vaccination. CDR3 sequence: CASSLQTFGEQFF. The CDR3 bases are TGTGCCAGCAGTTTACAAACGTTTGGCGAGCAGTTCTTC.